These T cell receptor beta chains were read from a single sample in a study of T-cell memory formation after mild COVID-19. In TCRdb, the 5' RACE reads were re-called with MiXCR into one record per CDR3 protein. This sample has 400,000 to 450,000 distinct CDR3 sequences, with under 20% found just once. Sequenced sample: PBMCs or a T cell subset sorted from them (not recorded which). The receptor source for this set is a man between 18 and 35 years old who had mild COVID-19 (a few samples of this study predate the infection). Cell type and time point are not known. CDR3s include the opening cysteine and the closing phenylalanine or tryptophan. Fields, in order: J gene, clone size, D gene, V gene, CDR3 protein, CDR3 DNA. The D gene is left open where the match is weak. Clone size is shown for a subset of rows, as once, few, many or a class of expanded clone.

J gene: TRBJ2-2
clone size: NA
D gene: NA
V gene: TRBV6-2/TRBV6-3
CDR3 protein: CASNAPGFRVGSSGELFF
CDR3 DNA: TGTGCCAGCAACGCCCCCGGGTTCCGCGTAGGTTCATCCGGGGAGCTGTTTTTT

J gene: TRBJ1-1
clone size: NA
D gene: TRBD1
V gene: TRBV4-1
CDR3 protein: CASSRDRVEAFF
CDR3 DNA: TGCGCCAGCAGCCGCGACAGGGTGGAAGCTTTCTTT

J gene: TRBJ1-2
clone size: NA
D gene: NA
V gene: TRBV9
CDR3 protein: CASSARHNGYTF
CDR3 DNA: TGTGCCAGCAGCGCCCGACACAATGGCTACACCTTC

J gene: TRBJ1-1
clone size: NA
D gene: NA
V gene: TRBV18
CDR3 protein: CASSPGVGRQDEAFF
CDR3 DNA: TGTGCCAGCTCACCAGGGGTGGGTCGCCAGGATGAAGCTTTCTTT

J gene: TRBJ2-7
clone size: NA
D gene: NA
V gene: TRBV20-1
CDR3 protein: CSAKGRAGVIYEQYF
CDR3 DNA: TGCAGTGCCAAAGGGCGGGCAGGGGTGATTTACGAGCAGTACTTC

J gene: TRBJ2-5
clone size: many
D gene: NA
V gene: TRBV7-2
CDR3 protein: CASSLGGLETQYF
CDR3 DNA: TGTGCCAGCAGCTTGGGAGGCCTGGAGACCCAGTACTTC

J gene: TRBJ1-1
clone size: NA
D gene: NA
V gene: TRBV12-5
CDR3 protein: CASGLVVRGVGFTTEAFF
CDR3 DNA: TGTGCTAGTGGTTTGGTGGTCCGAGGAGTGGGATTTACTACTGAAGCTTTCTTT

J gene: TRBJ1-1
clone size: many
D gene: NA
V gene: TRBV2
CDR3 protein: CASSGPGRTEAFF
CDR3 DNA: TGTGCCAGCAGTGGGCCAGGGCGAACTGAAGCTTTCTTT

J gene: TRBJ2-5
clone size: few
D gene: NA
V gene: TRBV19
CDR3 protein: CASSTHKGSLETQYF
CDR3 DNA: TGTGCCAGTAGTACACATAAGGGGAGTTTGGAGACCCAGTACTTC

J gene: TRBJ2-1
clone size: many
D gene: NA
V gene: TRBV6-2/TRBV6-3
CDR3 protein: CASGGTYNEQFF
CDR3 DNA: TGTGCCAGCGGGGGAACCTACAATGAGCAGTTCTTC

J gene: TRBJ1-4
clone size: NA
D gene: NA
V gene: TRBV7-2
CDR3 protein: CASSLVWAGDEKLFF
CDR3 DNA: TGTGCCAGCAGCTTAGTGTGGGCTGGTGATGAAAAACTGTTTTTT

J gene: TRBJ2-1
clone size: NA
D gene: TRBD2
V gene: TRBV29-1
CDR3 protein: CSVAGLAGDNEQFF
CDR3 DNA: TGCAGCGTTGCCGGACTAGCGGGGGACAATGAGCAGTTCTTC

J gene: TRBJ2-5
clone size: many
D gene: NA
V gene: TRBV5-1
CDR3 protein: CASSLLPGSQETQYF
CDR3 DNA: TGCGCCAGCAGCTTGCTTCCGGGGTCCCAAGAGACCCAGTACTTC

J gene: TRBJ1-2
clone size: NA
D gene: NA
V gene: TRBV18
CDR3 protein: CASSPLLEDWGNNGYTF
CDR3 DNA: TGTGCCAGCTCACCACTCCTTGAGGATTGGGGGAACAATGGCTACACCTTC

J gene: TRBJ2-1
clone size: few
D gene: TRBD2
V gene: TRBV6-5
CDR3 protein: CASSYLAGGSYNEQFF
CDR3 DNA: TGTGCCAGCAGTTACCTAGCGGGGGGTTCCTACAATGAGCAGTTCTTC

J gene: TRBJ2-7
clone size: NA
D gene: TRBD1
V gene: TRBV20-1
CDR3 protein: CSAPGTGPYEQYF
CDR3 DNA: TGCAGTGCTCCCGGGACAGGCCCCTACGAGCAGTACTTC

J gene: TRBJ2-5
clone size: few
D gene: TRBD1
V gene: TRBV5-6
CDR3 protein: CASSRIQGETQYF
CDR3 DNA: TGTGCCAGCAGTAGGATACAGGGGGAGACCCAGTACTTC

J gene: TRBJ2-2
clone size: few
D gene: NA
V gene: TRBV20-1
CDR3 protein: CSAPIFKTGELFF
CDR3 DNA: TGCAGTGCTCCCATTTTTAAGACCGGGGAGCTGTTTTTT

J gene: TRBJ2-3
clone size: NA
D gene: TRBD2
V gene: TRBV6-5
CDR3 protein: CASSSLAGGQDTQYF
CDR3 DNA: TGTGCCAGCAGTTCCCTAGCGGGGGGGCAAGATACGCAGTATTTT

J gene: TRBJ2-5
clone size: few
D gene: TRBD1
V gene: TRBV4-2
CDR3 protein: CASSRSDRAQETQYF
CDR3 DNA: TGTGCCAGCAGCCGATCCGACAGGGCCCAAGAGACCCAGTACTTC

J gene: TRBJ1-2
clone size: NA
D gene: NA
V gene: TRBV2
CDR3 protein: CASSDQGSGYTF
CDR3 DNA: TGTGCCAGCAGTGACCAGGGTAGTGGCTACACCTTC